One and the same sample provided the 31 T cell receptor beta chains below, sequenced in a study of blood T cell repertoires in COVID-19. Some clones are missing from TCRdb's copy, which holds only in-frame ones; the method was immunoSEQ multiplex PCR. Found here are under 250,000 clones, around 90% of them singletons; the top ten hold 5.5% to 8%. The sequenced material came from peripheral blood. The receptors were sampled from a man aged 60 to 69 who had recovered from COVID-19.

The genes are TRBV20-1 and TRBJ2-3; D not certain. The CDR3 loop spans 12 amino acids. Germline CDR1 reads DFQATT; CDR2 reads SNEGSKA (reference sequence). The ends were cut back, 3 bases at V and 1 base at J, with 5 bases in the middle. Written as DNA, the CDR3 is TGCAGTGCTAGTGGCGGCACAGATACGCAGTATTTT. This encodes CSASGGTDTQYF.

The chain combines TRBV5-1 with TRBJ1-1, with D maybe TRBD1 (5 bases). Trimming removed 4 bases at V and 0 bases at J, with 13 bases between. The CDR3 runs 15 residues. The germline V gene encodes CDR1 SGHRS and CDR2 YFSETQ. CDR3 in DNA: TGCGCCAGCAGCCCCCCAGGGATCATGAACACTGAAGCTTTCTTT. Translating it yields CASSPPGIMNTEAFF.

The gene calls are TRBV27 and TRBJ1-5, with TRBD1 identical over 9 bases. Trimming cost V 7 bases and J 6 bases; bases outside gene matches: 16. The CDR3 is 17 residues long. Germline values: CDR1 MNHEY, CDR2 SMNVEV (reference sequence). The CDR3 here is CASILDHYRGRAQPQHF. In DNA form, the CDR3 reads TGTGCCAGCATCCTCGACCATTACAGGGGGCGTGCTCAGCCCCAGCATTTT.

The rearrangement joins TRBV30 to TRBJ1-3; D uncertain. The CDR3 totals 12 residues. Germline V gene sequence: CDR1 GTSNPN, CDR2 SVGIG (reference sequence). V shed 3 bases and J shed 3 bases, with 6 bases lying between them. The CDR3 DNA sequence: TGTGCCTGGAGCTTCTTTGGAAACACCATATATTTT. This gives the protein CAWSFFGNTIYF.

This chain joins TRBV18 and TRBJ1-2; D is unclear. The CDR3 is made up of 15 amino acids. Germline CDR1 is KGHSH and CDR2 is LQKENI. The germline V and J ends were trimmed by 3 bases and 5 bases, with 16 bases remaining between them. This chain's CDR3 is CASSPTPPGSYGYTF. The CDR3 DNA reads TGTGCCAGCTCACCTACCCCCCCCGGGTCTTATGGCTACACCTTC.

V and J are TRBV24-1 and TRBJ1-2; 8 positions agree with TRBD1. The junction had 8 bases not matched to a gene; V was cut back by 2 bases and J by 4 bases. The CDR3 is 16 residues long. Per germline, CDR1 KGHDR and CDR2 SFDVKD. CDR3 amino acids: CATSDSRTGTGYGYTF. For the CDR3, the DNA is TGTGCCACCAGTGATTCCCGGACAGGGACTGGCTATGGCTACACCTTC.

The rearrangement joins TRBV7-2 to TRBJ2-2; a possible D gene is TRBD1 (6 bases). V gave up 6 bases and J gave up 0 bases, with 11 bases separating them. The germline V gene has CDR1 SGHTA and CDR2 FQGNSA. CDR3 length equals 15 residues. The CDR3 here is CASRVNRANTGELFF. CDR3 coding DNA: TGTGCCAGCAGAGTCAACAGGGCGAACACCGGGGAGCTGTTTTTT. Drawing the rest from reference TRBV7-2 and TRBJ2-2, the complete variable domain is GAGVSQSPSNKVTEKGKDVELRCDPISGHTALYWYRQSLGQGLEFLIYFQGNSAPDKSGLPSDRFSAERTGGSVSTLTIQRTQQEDSAVYLCASRVNRANTGELFFGEGSRLTVL.

The V gene is TRBV5-5, the J gene TRBJ2-5, with 7 bases aligning to TRBD1. The V and J ends lost 3 bases and 1 base, in that order; junction bases with no gene match: 6. CDR1 and CDR2 from the germline V gene are SGHKS and YYEKEE (reference sequence). This CDR3 comprises 15 residues. Here the CDR3 reads CASSSGQTFQETQYF. In DNA, the CDR3 is TGTGCCAGCAGCTCGGGACAGACCTTCCAAGAGACCCAGTACTTC. Based on the CDR3 plus reference TRBV5-5 and TRBJ2-5, the full variable domain is DAGVTQSPTHLIKTRGQQVTLRCSPISGHKSVSWYQQVLGQGPQFIFQYYEKEERGRGNFPDRFSARQFPNYSSELNVNALLLGDSALYLCASSSGQTFQETQYFGPGTRLLVL.

In the case of this clone: Other DNA sequences in the same sample also yield this CDR3. The chain combines TRBV7-3 with TRBJ2-3; 11 bases agree with TRBD2. This CDR3 is built from 15 residues. J gave up 3 bases and V 5 bases, and 4 bases lay outside the gene matches. Germline CDR1 SGHTA, CDR2 FQGTGA. The CDR3 here is CASSLGTSGTDTQYF. Written as DNA, the CDR3 is TGTGCCAGCAGCCTGGGGACTAGCGGAACAGATACGCAGTATTTT. The full variable domain, rest sourced from reference TRBV7-3 and TRBJ2-3, is GAGVSQTPSNKVTEKGKYVELRCDPISGHTALYWYRQSLGQGPEFLIYFQGTGAADDSGLPNDRFFAVRPEGSVSTLKIQRTERGDSAVYLCASSLGTSGTDTQYFGPGTRLTVL.

This clone was detected ten times or more. The genes are TRBV4-1 and TRBJ1-1, with 7 bases matching TRBD1. The CDR3 runs 17 residues. V gave up 2 bases and J gave up 0 bases; unmatched junction bases: 9. CDR1 is MGHRA and CDR2 is YSYEKL in the germline V gene. CDR3 nucleotide sequence: TGCGCCAGCAGCCAATTTCGTTCCGGGACAGTGAACACTGAAGCTTTCTTT. Protein product: CASSQFRSGTVNTEAFF.

The table lists this clone with a count of one. The chain carries TRBV7-5 and TRBJ2-1; the DNA was not compared with TRBD1, the D call given in the table. TRBV7-5 represents a pseudogene. The CDR3 is made up of 15 amino acids. This CDR3 is CARSRPGWGYNEQFF. The CDR3 bases are TGTGCCAGAAGTAGGCCAGGGTGGGGCTACAATGAGCAGTTCTTC.

This clone was found a few times. The V and J genes are TRBV4-1 and TRBJ1-1, with unresolved D. Between the trimmed V and J ends, which lost 3 bases and 11 bases, there was a span of 13 bases. This CDR3 comprises 12 residues. In germline, CDR1 is MGHRA, CDR2 YSYEKL. The CDR3 loop is CASSQAGVDAFF. The DNA for the CDR3 is TGCGCCAGCAGCCAGGCCGGGGTTGACGCTTTCTTT.

This rearrangement joins TRBV6-5 to TRBJ1-6; no reliable D call. The germline V and J ends were trimmed by 10 bases and 8 bases, with 18 bases remaining between them. CDR1 MNHEY and CDR2 SVGAGI come from the germline V gene. The CDR3 loop spans 14 amino acids. The DNA for the CDR3 is TGTGCCACCCGTGCCAGTCGGCGGGATTCACCCCTCCACTTT. As protein: CATRASRRDSPLHF.

This rearrangement joins TRBV6-2 or TRBV6-3 to TRBJ2-2, with a tentative D call TRBD2 (5 bases). The CDR3 sequence is 14 residues long. The germline V gene has CDR1 MNHEY and CDR2 SVGEGT. V lost 0 bases and J 4 bases, leaving 6 bases between the germline ends. DNA for the CDR3: TGTGCCAGCAGTTACTCGGGGAGCACCGGGGAGCTGTTTTTT. Encoded protein: CASSYSGSTGELFF.

The chain uses TRBV28 and TRBJ1-5; no reliable D call. The CDR3 consists of 15 residues. The V end was cut by 3 bases, the J end by 2 bases, with 11 bases between. Germline-derived CDR1 and CDR2 are MDHEN and SYDVKM. DNA of the CDR3: TGTGCCAGCAGTTTTAAGTTGAGGGGCAATCAGCCCCAGCATTTT. Translating gives CASSFKLRGNQPQHF. Variable domain in full (rest from reference TRBV28 and TRBJ1-5): DVKVTQSSRYLVKRTGEKVFLECVQDMDHENMFWYRQDPGLGLRLIYFSYDVKMKEKGDIPEGYSVSREKKERFSLILESASTNQTSMYLCASSFKLRGNQPQHFGDGTRLSIL.

The chain links TRBV7-2 to TRBJ1-2; TRBD1 is a possible D gene (5 bases). Germline V gene data show CDR1 as SGHTA and CDR2 as FQGNSA. The V end lost 5 bases, the J end lost 2 bases, and 15 bases lay between the germline ends. The CDR3 is 15 amino acids. CDR3: CASSPLSAGNYGYTF. CDR3 nucleotide sequence: TGTGCCAGCAGCCCACTGAGTGCAGGGAACTATGGCTACACCTTC.

The V and J genes are TRBV6-5 and TRBJ1-1, with D perhaps matching TRBD1 (5 bases). The CDR3 is made up of 15 amino acids. The V end lost 0 bases, the J end lost 5 bases, and 13 bases lay between the germline ends. The germline CDR1 and CDR2 sequences are MNHEY and SVGAGI. In DNA, the CDR3 is TGTGCCAGCAGTTACTCGAGGGCCGGGGGGACTGAAGCTTTCTTT. Amino acid sequence: CASSYSRAGGTEAFF.

The rearrangement links TRBV6-6 to TRBJ2-3, with D tentatively TRBD2 (7 bases). There are 15 residues in the CDR3. V was trimmed by 8 bases and J by 0 bases, leaving 15 bases between them. In germline, CDR1 is MNHNY, CDR2 SVGAGI (reference sequence). The CDR3 here is CASLPGGLSTDTQYF. Written as DNA, the CDR3 is TGTGCCAGCCTACCGGGGGGCCTGAGCACAGATACGCAGTATTTT.

The V and J genes are TRBV7-9 and TRBJ2-7; a possible D gene is TRBD1 (6 bases). V was clipped by 4 bases and J by 2 bases, with 15 bases between them. The CDR3 loop spans 15 amino acids. Germline CDR1 and CDR2: SEHNR and FQNEAQ (reference sequence). The CDR3 bases are TGTGCCAGCAGCTCGATTCGACAGGTCGCCTACGAGCAGTACTTC. Translated: CASSSIRQVAYEQYF.

The chain uses TRBV19 and TRBJ2-1; 8 positions match TRBD1. Trimming cost V 5 bases and J 7 bases; bases outside gene matches: 4. The CDR3 contains 13 residues. Per germline, CDR1 LNHDA and CDR2 SQIVND (reference sequence). CDR3 nucleotides: TGTGCCAGTAGTCCCCGACAGGGGAATGAGCAGTTCTTC. Residues: CASSPRQGNEQFF.

V gene TRBV28 combines with J gene TRBJ2-7; 10 bases line up with TRBD1. With 6 bases clipped from V and 1 base from J, the junction kept 9 bases outside the gene matches. Per germline, CDR1 MDHEN and CDR2 SYDVKM. The CDR3 runs 16 residues. This CDR3 reads CASSPRRTGGSYEQYF. The DNA for the CDR3 is TGTGCCAGCAGCCCCCGCCGGACAGGGGGGTCCTACGAGCAGTACTTC.

The J gene is TRBJ1-2, the V gene TRBV19; the D gene is possibly TRBD1 (5 bases). The CDR3 contains 14 residues. Trimming removed 3 bases from V and 3 bases from J, with 11 bases in between. Germline V gene lookup returns CDR1 LNHDA and CDR2 SQIVND (reference sequence). CDR3 coding DNA: TGTGCCAGTAGTATCCCGGGCAGGGACTATGGCTACACCTTC. Translating it yields CASSIPGRDYGYTF.

The rearrangement links TRBV6-1 to TRBJ2-3, with 12 bases fitting TRBD2. The V segment lost 7 bases and the J segment 6 bases; nucleotides outside the gene matches: 8. CDR1 MNHNS and CDR2 SASEGT come from the germline V gene. The CDR3 loop spans 15 amino acids. The DNA for the CDR3 is TGTGCCAGCAAGCAGACTAGCGGGGGTTGGGATACGCAGTATTTT. Its translation is CASKQTSGGWDTQYF.

This clone was picked up one time. The rearrangement uses TRBV30 and TRBJ1-2; no reliable D call. The CDR3 is made up of 12 amino acids. Germline-derived CDR1 and CDR2 are GTSNPN and SVGIG (reference sequence). Trimming took off 3 bases at V and 5 bases at J, with 10 bases between the two ends. The CDR3 DNA reads TGTGCCTGGAGCTGGACTGGTTATGGCTACACCTTC. This sequence encodes CAWSWTGYGYTF.

V is TRBV27 and J is TRBJ2-4; 14 nucleotides agree with TRBD2. CDR1 MNHEY and CDR2 SMNVEV come from the germline V gene (reference sequence). V lost 7 bases to trimming and J lost 7 bases; unmatched junction nucleotides: 9. This CDR3 is built from 16 residues. This CDR3 reads CASIATSGRGGNIQYF. In DNA, the CDR3 is TGTGCCAGCATCGCGACTAGCGGGAGGGGAGGGAACATTCAGTACTTC.

The chain carries TRBV6-5 and TRBJ1-1; TRBD1 might be the D (6 bases). Germline lookup yields CDR1 MNHEY and CDR2 SVGAGI. With 6 bases removed from V and 4 bases from J, the gap between germline ends came to 15 bases. The CDR3 is made up of 14 amino acids. CDR3 coding DNA: TGTGCCAGCAGCCGGAGACAGGCAGCCACTGAAGCTTTCTTT. This gives the protein CASSRRQAATEAFF.

The gene calls are TRBV7-9 and TRBJ2-3; tentative D call: TRBD2 (7 bases). Trimming removed 4 bases from V and 1 base from J, with 15 bases in between. Germline V gene sequence: CDR1 SEHNR, CDR2 FQNEAQ (reference sequence). The CDR3 has 16 amino acids. The CDR3 is CASSYPKGGGTDTQYF. In DNA form, the CDR3 reads TGTGCCAGCAGCTACCCGAAGGGGGGGGGCACAGATACGCAGTATTTT.

This clone was counted once. CDR3 amino acids: CASSLMELWELFF. As DNA, the CDR3 is TGTGCCAGCAGCTTAATGGAGTTGTGGGAGCTGTTTTTT. The V call is TRBV7-3, the J call TRBJ2-2, with D unresolved. The V and J ends lost 1 base and 9 bases respectively, with 9 bases between them. This CDR3 spans 13 amino acids. CDR1 is SGHTA, CDR2 FQGTGA, per germline.

The chain is built from TRBV18 and TRBJ2-1; 9 nucleotides line up with TRBD1. Germline V gene lookup returns CDR1 KGHSH and CDR2 LQKENI. V lost 2 bases, J lost 9 bases, and 14 bases stayed unmatched. CDR3 length: 17 amino acids. CDR3 nucleotides: TGTGCCAGCTCACCAGAGATGTCGGGACAGGGTAAAGGTGAGCAGTTCTTC. Protein sequence: CASSPEMSGQGKGEQFF.

This chain links TRBV7-9 with TRBJ1-3; D ambiguous. The CDR3 sequence is 14 residues long. With 2 bases removed from V and 4 bases from J, the gap between germline ends came to 9 bases. CDR1 and CDR2 (germline): SEHNR, FQNEAQ (reference sequence). The CDR3 sequence is CASSLQGAGNTIYF. The CDR3 coding sequence is TGTGCCAGCAGCTTACAAGGAGCAGGAAACACCATATATTTT. The complete variable domain, with remaining parts taken from reference TRBV7-9 and TRBJ1-3, reads DTGVSQNPRHKITKRGQNVTFRCDPISEHNRLYWYRQTLGQGPEFLTYFQNEAQLEKSRLLSDRFSAERPKGSFSTLEIQRTEQGDSAMYLCASSLQGAGNTIYFGEGSWLTVV.

The table lists this clone with a count of one. The V gene is TRBV20-1, the J gene TRBJ1-1, with 10 bases lining up with TRBD1. Germline loops: CDR1 DFQATT, CDR2 SNEGSKA (reference sequence). V shed 7 bases, J shed 5 bases, and the junction held 10 bases outside the gene matches. The length of the CDR3 is 14 residues. CDR3 sequence reads: CSGNDRGRKTEAFF. The CDR3 DNA is TGCAGTGGTAATGACAGGGGGCGGAAAACTGAAGCTTTCTTT.